The 9 T cell receptor beta chains below come from one sample, sequenced in a study of blood T cell repertoires in COVID-19. TCRdb's copy holds only in-frame clones and misses some; the assay was immunoSEQ multiplex PCR. The sample carries some 400,000 clones, roughly 90% recorded once. The sample comprised peripheral blood. These receptors came from a man aged 18 to 29 with active or convalescent COVID-19.

The rearrangement uses TRBV5-1 and TRBJ2-3; D is possibly TRBD1 (5 bases). The germline V and J ends were trimmed by 8 bases and 0 bases, with 13 bases remaining between them. The CDR3 has 14 amino acids. From germline, CDR1 is SGHRS and CDR2 YFSETQ. CDR3: CASEKGSSTDTQYF. Written as DNA, the CDR3 is TGCGCCAGTGAGAAGGGGTCTAGCACAGATACGCAGTATTTT.

This clone was detected once. This chain joins TRBV5-4 and TRBJ2-7; tentatively, D is TRBD2 (5 bases). Trimming left V 3 bases short and J 2 bases short, with 12 bases between. The CDR3 spans 14 residues. The V gene's germline CDR1 is SGHNT and CDR2 YYREEE (reference sequence). CDR3 in amino acids: CASSYTLGTYEQYF. The CDR3 nucleotides are TGTGCCAGCAGCTACACCCTCGGGACCTACGAGCAGTACTTC.

The J gene is TRBJ2-3, the V gene TRBV6-1, with 9 bases fitting TRBD2. The CDR3 covers 16 residues. CDR1 and CDR2 from the germline V gene are MNHNS and SASEGT. V lost 2 bases and J lost 5; bases outside the gene matches: 8. The CDR3 is CASSELGGLAIDTQYF. The DNA of the CDR3 is TGTGCCAGCAGTGAACTAGGGGGACTAGCAATAGATACGCAGTATTTT.

In its sample, this clone was seen a few times. This chain uses TRBV25-1 with TRBJ2-1; 8 nucleotides line up with TRBD1. After removal of 2 bases from V and 6 bases from J, the junction contained 12 bases not matched to a gene. Germline V CDR1 and CDR2: MGHDK, SYGVNS. CDR3 length equals 17 residues. The DNA of the CDR3 is TGTGCCAGCAGTGAAAAATCGATGGGACAGGCTTCCAATGAGCAGTTCTTC. As protein: CASSEKSMGQASNEQFF.

The rearrangement uses TRBV10-3 and TRBJ2-5; maybe TRBD2 (6 bases). Trimming took 2 bases from V and 5 from J, leaving 6 bases between them. This CDR3 is built from 12 residues. Per germline, CDR1 ENHRY and CDR2 SYGVKD. CDR3 sequence (DNA): TGTGCCATCAGTGAGCGGGGGGAGACCCAGTACTTC. It specifies CAISERGETQYF.

The chain is built from TRBV18 and TRBJ2-5, with D possibly matching TRBD1 (5 bases). The CDR3 length is 15 residues. Germline V gives CDR1 KGHSH, CDR2 LQKENI. V lost 2 bases, J lost 3 bases, and 13 bases lay in between. CDR3 amino acids: CASSPKAGLKETQYF. CDR3 coding DNA: TGTGCCAGCTCACCAAAGGCAGGGTTAAAAGAGACCCAGTACTTC.

The chain couples TRBV11-3 to TRBJ1-1; a weak D match, TRBD1 (5 bases). V was trimmed by 3 bases and J by 9 bases, leaving 11 bases between them. The germline V gene has CDR1 SGHNT and CDR2 YENEEA. The CDR3 contains 12 residues. CDR3 in amino acids: CASSLGGEQAFF. Written as DNA, the CDR3 is TGTGCCAGCAGCTTGGGGGGGGAGCAAGCTTTCTTT.

CDR3 amino acids: CASSLEAGGYTF. Written as DNA, the CDR3 is TGTGCCAGCAGCTTGGAGGCGGGTGGCTACACCTTC. The chain carries TRBV5-6 and TRBJ1-2; D gene unclear. This CDR3 has 12 amino acids. Trimming took off 0 bases at V and 7 bases at J, with 7 bases between the two ends. Germline lookup yields CDR1 SGHDT and CDR2 YYEEEE.

This sequence joins TRBV5-1 and TRBJ2-7, with D possibly being TRBD2 (5 bases). Trimming took 2 bases from V and 9 from J, leaving 12 bases between them. Germline assignment: CDR1 SGHRS and CDR2 YFSETQ. The CDR3 spans 12 residues. The CDR3 bases are TGCGCCAGCAGCTTTCCGGGAACCGGGCAGTACTTC. This translates into CASSFPGTGQYF.